Shown below are 23 T cell receptor beta chains from a single sample sequenced in a study of spatial heterogeneity in lung cancer. Time point: sample taken at primary tumor resection. The input material, whole RNA from tumor, nontumor lung or frozen PBMC, was sequenced unsorted. TCRdb redid the calling of the 5' RACE reads with MiXCR, one entry per CDR3 protein. Seen here are about 50,000 distinct CDR3 sequences, approximately 7.6% observed once, and the top ten hold about 13%. Sequences were derived from PBMCs, sampled at surgery. The receptors were sampled from a female donor with early-stage non-small cell lung cancer.

This clonotype has a handful of counts. This sequence joins TRBV7-8 and TRBJ2-1; the D gene is possibly TRBD2 (6 bases). The length of the CDR3 is 16 residues. The V gene's germline CDR1 is SGHVS and CDR2 FQNEAQ. The germline V and J ends were trimmed by 1 base and 2 bases, with 12 bases remaining between them. CDR3 residues: CASSLVGGAPYNEQFF. The CDR3 region has the DNA TGTGCCAGCAGCTTAGTGGGCGGGGCCCCCTACAATGAGCAGTTCTTC. The full variable domain, in which reference TRBV7-8 and TRBJ2-1 provide the parts outside the CDR3, is GAGVSQSPRYKVAKRGQDVALRCDPISGHVSLFWYQQALGQGPEFLTYFQNEAQLDKSGLPSDRFFAERPEGSVSTLKIQRTQQEDSAVYLCASSLVGGAPYNEQFFGPGTRLTVL.

This clonotype has only a few counts. The chain combines TRBV6-5 with TRBJ2-3; 14 nucleotides match TRBD2. The V gene's germline CDR1 is MNHEY and CDR2 SVGAGI. The CDR3 length is 15 residues. Unmatched junction bases numbered 8, after V lost 9 bases and J lost 6 bases. Here the CDR3 reads CASGVGLAGADTQYF. Here the CDR3 DNA reads TGTGCCAGTGGCGTGGGACTAGCGGGGGCGGATACGCAGTATTTT.

In this sample, this clonotype turned up many times. The CDR3 protein is CASSKPGQGAPYNEQFF. CDR3 coding DNA: TGTGCCAGCAGCAAACCGGGACAGGGGGCCCCCTACAATGAGCAGTTCTTC. The chain has TRBV6-6 and TRBJ2-1; 12 bases are a match to TRBD1. CDR1 MNHNY and CDR2 SVGAGI come from the germline V gene (reference sequence). Germline trimming cut 6 bases from V and 2 bases from J; bases unmatched to any gene: 8. The CDR3 contains 17 residues.

There are many counts of this clonotype. The rearrangement joins TRBV27 to TRBJ1-4; D may be TRBD1 (5 bases). There are 14 residues in the CDR3. V was cut by 5 bases and J by 3 bases, with 10 bases left in between. The germline gives CDR1 MNHEY, CDR2 SMNVEV (reference sequence). CDR3 sequence: CASSPRGANEKLFF. The CDR3 DNA follows: TGTGCCAGCAGTCCCCGGGGCGCTAATGAAAAACTGTTTTTT. Together with reference TRBV27 and TRBJ1-4, the CDR3 gives the full variable domain: EAQVTQNPRYLITVTGKKLTVTCSQNMNHEYMSWYRQDPGLGLRQIYYSMNVEVTDKGDVPEGYKVSRKEKRNFPLILESPSPNQTSLYFCASSPRGANEKLFFGSGTQLSVL.

This clonotype appeared many times. The chain links TRBV7-2 to TRBJ2-3, with unresolved D. Germline V gene data show CDR1 as SGHTA and CDR2 as FQGNSA. The CDR3 consists of 14 residues. Trimming left V 4 bases short and J 6 bases short, with 14 bases between. CDR3 residues: CASSSGRLADTQYF. CDR3 DNA sequence: TGTGCCAGCAGCTCTGGGCGGTTAGCTGATACGCAGTATTTT. The whole variable domain, remainder taken from reference TRBV7-2 and TRBJ2-3, is GAGVSQSPSNKVTEKGKDVELRCDPISGHTALYWYRQSLGQGLEFLIYFQGNSAPDKSGLPSDRFSAERTGGSVSTLTIQRTQQEDSAVYLCASSSGRLADTQYFGPGTRLTVL.

For this clonotype: Possible read error: a much larger clone is one base away. This rearrangement joins TRBV12-5 to TRBJ2-2; D may be TRBD2 (5 bases). CDR3 length equals 12 residues. Germline V lookup: CDR1 LGHNT, CDR2 FRNRAP. CDR3 amino acids: CAIGVNTGELLF. The CDR3 DNA sequence: TGTGCTATTGGAGTGAACACCGGGGAGCTGCTTTTT.

As regards this clonotype: A read error is possible here, since a much larger clone lies one base away. The chain joins TRBV29-1 to TRBJ2-1; 10 bases fit TRBD2. Germline V gives CDR1 SQVTM, CDR2 ANQGSEA. This CDR3 region has 15 residues. In DNA, the CDR3 is TGCAGCGTTGAGAGCGGGGGGGCCACGAGAAATGGGCAGTTCTTC. Its translation: CSVESGGATRNGQFF.

The V and J genes are TRBV5-4 and TRBJ2-2; 7 positions agree with TRBD1. Trimming took 1 base from V and 3 from J; bases not matched to a gene: 9. Germline CDR1 reads SGHNT; CDR2 reads YYREEE (reference sequence). This CDR3 comprises 17 residues. As DNA, the CDR3 is TGTGCCAGCAGCTTGTTCGGACAGGAGATCTACACCGGGGAGCTGTTTTTT. Translated, it gives CASSLFGQEIYTGELFF.

This clonotype has a handful of counts. This sequence joins TRBV23-1 and TRBJ2-5; 8 bases map to TRBD1. TRBV23-1 qualifies as an ORF whose function is uncertain. Trimming removed 6 bases from V and 3 bases from J; junction bases left unmatched: 6. The CDR3 extends over 14 amino acids. CDR3 in amino acids: CASSQGQGKETQYF. DNA for the CDR3: TGCGCCAGCAGCCAAGGACAGGGAAAAGAGACCCAGTACTTC.

The J gene is TRBJ2-5, the V gene TRBV20-1; 7 bases agree with TRBD1. The CDR3 has 12 amino acids. Germline lookup yields CDR1 DFQATT and CDR2 SNEGSKA (reference sequence). The junction had 6 bases not matched to a gene; V was cut back by 6 bases and J by 5 bases. CDR3 DNA sequence: TGCAGTGCCAGACAGGGATGGGAGACCCAGTACTTC. It encodes CSARQGWETQYF.

The chain has TRBV20-1 and TRBJ1-4; D is uncertain. CDR1 and CDR2 (germline): DFQATT, SNEGSKA (reference sequence). V shed 1 base and J shed 7 bases, with 4 bases lying between them. The CDR3 sequence is 11 residues long. Here the CDR3 DNA reads TGCAGTGCTAGAGTCGGTGAAAAACTGTTTTTT. It encodes CSARVGEKLFF.

This clonotype was seen at least ten times. The J gene is TRBJ1-2, the V gene TRBV29-1; D perhaps matches TRBD1 (6 bases). The germline V gene has CDR1 SQVTM and CDR2 ANQGSEA. The CDR3 spans 14 residues. V was pared by 0 bases and J by 2 bases, with 10 bases between. The CDR3 loop is CSVEEGGWNYGYTF. CDR3 nucleotide sequence: TGCAGCGTTGAAGAAGGGGGATGGAACTATGGCTACACCTTC.

This clonotype has at least ten counts. J is TRBJ1-3 and V is TRBV9, with TRBD1 as a possible D gene (5 bases). Germline CDR1 reads SGDLS; CDR2 reads YYNGEE. The CDR3 has 17 residues. Trimming shortened V by 3 bases and J by 0 bases, and 16 bases separated the two germline ends. DNA for the CDR3: TGTGCCAGCAGCGCAACCCCCGGGACCATCTCTGGAAACACCATATATTTT. It translates to CASSATPGTISGNTIYF.

This clonotype is termed medium-sized. The CDR3 nucleotides are TGTGCCAGCAGTGACGGAGATACGCAGTATTTT. It is translated as CASSDGDTQYF. The V gene is TRBV25-1, the J gene TRBJ2-3, with D uncertain. There are 11 residues in the CDR3. In germline, CDR1 is MGHDK, CDR2 SYGVNS. The V and J ends lost 3 bases and 5 bases respectively, with 3 bases between them.

There are many counts of this clonotype. The V call is TRBV20-1, the J call TRBJ1-2; possible D gene TRBD1, 5 bases. The ends were cut back, 5 bases at V and 1 base at J, with 17 bases in the middle. The CDR3 sequence is 15 residues long. Germline CDR1 is DFQATT and CDR2 is SNEGSKA (reference sequence). CDR3 residues: CSASRSPGGNYGYTF. The CDR3 region has the DNA TGCAGTGCTTCCCGCAGCCCGGGGGGTAACTATGGCTACACCTTC.

The J gene is TRBJ2-3, the V gene TRBV5-1, with no clear D. CDR1 is SGHRS and CDR2 is YFSETQ in the germline V gene. This CDR3 spans 15 amino acids. Trimming pared 0 bases from V and 2 bases from J, leaving 10 bases between. In DNA, the CDR3 is TGCGCCAGCAGCTTGGGTTCTACCCCCACAGATACGCAGTATTTT. Its translation is CASSLGSTPTDTQYF.

This clonotype turned up a few times. The genes are TRBV6-5 and TRBJ1-1, with TRBD1 as a possible D gene (6 bases). The germline CDR1 and CDR2 sequences are MNHEY and SVGAGI. With 2 bases removed from V and 4 bases from J, the gap between germline ends came to 14 bases. The CDR3 covers 15 residues. CDR3 in DNA: TGTGCCAGCAGTTACATGGGGGGCCTAGCCACTGAAGCTTTCTTT. It is translated as CASSYMGGLATEAFF.

Many counts were recorded for this clonotype. The chain joins TRBV11-2 to TRBJ2-7, with D perhaps matching TRBD2 (7 bases). Trimming removed 2 bases from V and 3 bases from J, with 14 bases in between. CDR3 length equals 15 residues. Germline loops: CDR1 SGHAT, CDR2 FQNNGV. Here the CDR3 DNA reads TGTGCCAGCAGCTTACCGGAGGGGGGGATCTACGAGCAGTACTTC. Translated, it gives CASSLPEGGIYEQYF.

This clonotype was observed many times. The chain has TRBV19 and TRBJ1-1; D is ambiguous. There are 11 residues in the CDR3. V was cut by 3 bases and J by 6 bases, with 5 bases left in between. In germline, CDR1 is LNHDA, CDR2 SQIVND (reference sequence). DNA of the CDR3: TGTGCCAGTAGTATTTTCGCTGAAGCTTTCTTT. Translation: CASSIFAEAFF.

The chain combines TRBV5-1 with TRBJ2-7; D is unresolved. Per the germline V gene, CDR1 is SGHRS and CDR2 is YFSETQ. V gave up 4 bases and J gave up 0 bases, with 8 bases separating them. The CDR3 is made up of 13 amino acids. In nucleotides, the CDR3 is TGCGCCAGCAGCGGGGTCAGCTCCTACGAGCAGTACTTC. Translation gives CASSGVSSYEQYF.

As concerns this clonotype: A much larger clonotype is one base distant, so this may be a read error. The chain is built from TRBV4-2 and TRBJ2-2, with D unclear. There are 13 residues in the CDR3. In germline, CDR1 is LGHNA, CDR2 YNFKEQ. The CDR3, as DNA: TGTGTCAGCAGCCAAGAGGCCACCGGGGAGCTGTTTTTT. Its protein product is CVSSQEATGELFF.

This clonotype was counted a few times. The chain couples TRBV5-4 to TRBJ2-1; no clear D. CDR1 is SGHNT and CDR2 is YYREEE in the germline V gene (reference sequence). Trimming took off 0 bases at V and 5 bases at J, with 3 bases between the two ends. The length of the CDR3 is 12 residues. In DNA form, the CDR3 reads TGTGCCAGCAGCTTGGACAACAATGAGCAGTTCTTC. Protein product: CASSLDNNEQFF.

This clonotype showed up many times. The V call is TRBV7-3, the J call TRBJ2-3, with TRBD2 identical over 12 bases. The CDR3 contains 16 residues. Germline CDR1 is SGHTA and CDR2 is FQGTGA. J gave up 0 bases and V 5 bases, and 3 bases lay outside the gene matches. The CDR3 reads CASSALAGGSTDTQYF. The CDR3 DNA reads TGTGCCAGCAGCGCACTAGCGGGGGGTAGCACAGATACGCAGTATTTT.